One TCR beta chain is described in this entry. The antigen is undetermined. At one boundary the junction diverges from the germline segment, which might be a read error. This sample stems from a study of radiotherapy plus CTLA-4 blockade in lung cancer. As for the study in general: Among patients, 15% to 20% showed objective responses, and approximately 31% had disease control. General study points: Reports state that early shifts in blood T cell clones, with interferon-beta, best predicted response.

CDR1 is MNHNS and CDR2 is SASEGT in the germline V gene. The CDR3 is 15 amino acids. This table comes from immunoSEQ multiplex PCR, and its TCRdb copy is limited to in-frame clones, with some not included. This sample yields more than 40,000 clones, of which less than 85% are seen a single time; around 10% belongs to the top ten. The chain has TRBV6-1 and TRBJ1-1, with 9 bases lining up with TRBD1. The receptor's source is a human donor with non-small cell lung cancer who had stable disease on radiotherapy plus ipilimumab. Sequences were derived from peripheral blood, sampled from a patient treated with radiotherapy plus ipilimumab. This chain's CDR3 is CANSGWGTGILWAFF. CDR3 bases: TGTGCCAACAGTGGGTGGGGGACAGGGATTTTGTGGGCTTTCTTT.